The entry below describes one T cell receptor beta chain. Its antigen is as yet unknown. The data stem from a study of beta chain features in type 1 diabetes. General study findings and limits: Across patients, naive, central memory and Treg TCRB repertoires exhibited apparently greater similarity than was observed across healthy donors. Type 1 diabetes patients showed a moderate but significant shortening of TCRB CDR3s in all four CD4+ subsets.

This CDR3 is 16 amino acids long. Per germline, CDR1 SGDLS and CDR2 YYNGEE. V lost 2 bases and J lost 4; bases outside the gene matches: 9. Investigators reverse transcribed all isolated RNA, so they sequenced expressed TCRB transcripts. Naive, central memory and regulatory T cell samples averaged roughly 3.5 million immunoSEQ reads each. Clones were read by immunoSEQ multiplex PCR, and TCRdb kept only the in-frame ones, dropping some. The data show about 150,000 clones, 7.8% seen once. This TCR was recovered from a woman aged 40 to 50 with type 1 diabetes. The genes are TRBV9 and TRBJ2-5, with 9 nucleotides matching TRBD2. The source material was central memory CD4+ T cells from blood. The CDR3 loop is CASSVLAGASGETQYF. In DNA, the CDR3 is TGTGCCAGCAGCGTTTTAGCGGGGGCTTCGGGAGAGACCCAGTACTTC. The full variable domain, its missing parts supplied by reference TRBV9 and TRBJ2-5, is DSGVTQTPKHLITATGQRVTLRCSPRSGDLSVYWYQQSLDQGLQFLIQYYNGEERAKGNILERFSAQQFPDLHSELNLSSLELGDSALYFCASSVLAGASGETQYFGPGTRLLVL.